This TCR beta chain comes out of a study of STAT3 mutations in large granular lymphocyte leukemia. Whole-study results and caveats: Every T-LGLL patient had at least one immunodominant TCRbeta clonotype. Suggested: STAT3 mutation was not the ancestral event for these clonal expansions. Differing intervals and regimens complicate linking therapy response to clone burden. TCR clonotype switching after therapy occurred in about 30% of the 18 patients. Persisting codominant clonotypes may have hidden a small pathogenic clone.

This clone was seen only a few times. Its antigen is currently unknown. Clones were sequenced by immunoSEQ multiplex PCR, and TCRdb holds only the in-frame ones, with some missing. This sample has 3,500 to 4,500 clones, with around 40% found just once. The source of this sequence is a man aged 55 to 70 with T-cell large granular lymphocyte leukemia. Some clones in this sample may be carry-over from other donors' samples. The sample consisted of peripheral blood mononuclear cells.

The CDR3, as DNA: TGTGCCAGCTCACCAATAGGACAGGGCTCCTACGAGCAGTACTTC. It encodes CASSPIGQGSYEQYF. This rearrangement joins TRBV18 to TRBJ2-7; 8 bases are a match to TRBD1. Germline V lookup: CDR1 KGHSH, CDR2 LQKENI. This CDR3 contains 15 residues. V shed 2 bases and J 0 bases; nucleotides not matched to a gene: 3.